A single sample is the source of the 6 T cell receptor beta chains below, sequenced in a study of blood T cell repertoires in COVID-19. Profiled with immunoSEQ multiplex PCR; TCRdb holds only in-frame clones, not every one. The table includes under 150,000 clones, roughly 85% detected once. Sequencing was carried out using peripheral blood. Source of these receptors: a man between 60 and 75 years old with acute or convalescent COVID-19.

The chain has TRBV4-3 and TRBJ2-3; a weak D match, TRBD1 (6 bases). Trimming removed 3 bases from V and 6 bases from J, with 13 bases in between. Germline values: CDR1 LGHNA, CDR2 YSLEER. This CDR3 is built from 14 residues. The CDR3 coding sequence is TGCGCCAGCAGCCAGGCTACAGGGACGGATACGCAGTATTTT. This translates into CASSQATGTDTQYF.

This sequence joins TRBV7-8 and TRBJ2-1, with 7 bases lining up with TRBD1. The germline V gene encodes CDR1 SGHVS and CDR2 FQNEAQ. V dropped 5 bases and J dropped 15; count of bases not matched to a gene: 10. The CDR3 has 12 residues. As DNA, the CDR3 is TGTGCCAGCAGCCATCAACCGGGACAGCGGTTCTTC. It specifies CASSHQPGQRFF.

This chain uses TRBV28 with TRBJ2-7; 7 bases align to TRBD2. There are 14 residues in the CDR3. Germline V gene sequence: CDR1 MDHEN, CDR2 SYDVKM. J lost 3 bases, V lost 7 bases, and 9 bases had no gene match. The CDR3 nucleotides read TGTGCCAGCAAGGGTGGCGGGAGTCTCTACGAGCAGTACTTC. It is translated as CASKGGGSLYEQYF.

This clone was recorded only once. The J gene is TRBJ2-7, the V gene TRBV3-1 (or the pseudogene TRBV3-2); no reliable D call. The CDR3 spans 15 residues. Germline-derived CDR1 and CDR2 are LGHDT and YNNKEL (reference sequence). Trimming stripped 1 base from V and 0 bases from J, with 10 bases between. CDR3 sequence: CASSQGALGSYEQYF. DNA for the CDR3: TGTGCCAGCAGCCAAGGGGCCTTAGGCTCCTACGAGCAGTACTTC.

This clone was detected once. Possible read error: a much larger clone is one base away. The chain is built from TRBV6-5 and TRBJ2-2; 7 bases match TRBD1. Germline CDR1 reads MNHEY; CDR2 reads SVGAGI. V was pared by 6 bases and J by 6 bases, with 1 base of the junction left unmatched. The CDR3 spans 12 residues. The chain's CDR3 is CASRQGSGELFF. CDR3 sequence (DNA): TGTGCCAGCAGACAGGGGTCCGGGGAGCTGTTTTTT.

This clone was detected a few times. The V and J genes are TRBV9 and TRBJ1-6; no clear D. The germline V and J ends were trimmed by 3 bases and 7 bases, with 17 bases remaining between them. The CDR3 has 16 residues. The germline V gene encodes CDR1 SGDLS and CDR2 YYNGEE. The CDR3 DNA is TGTGCCAGCAGCGGCCCCGGCCGGGGAGGAAATTCACCCCTCCACTTT. It translates to CASSGPGRGGNSPLHF.